These T cell receptor beta chains were read from a single sample in a study of T cells expressing NK-cell markers. TCRdb reanalyzed the 5' RACE reads and collapses them to one entry per CDR3 protein, without DNA. In all, the sample yields some 300,000 distinct CDR3 sequences. The specimen sequenced was blood T cells: a sorted CD56 or NKG2C T cell subset, CD4+ or CD8+ T cells, or bulk PBMC T cells (not recorded which). Every receptor here comes from a man younger than 35 in good health. Both conserved end residues are part of each CDR3.

V	J	CDR3
TRBV12-3/TRBV12-4	TRBJ2-5	CASSLGEREIQRGYF
TRBV4-2	TRBJ2-1	CASSQAPGLQNNEQFF
TRBV14	TRBJ2-1	CASSQYRLAVNEQFF
TRBV12-3/TRBV12-4	TRBJ2-7	CASSPGTSGESEQYF
TRBV6-1	TRBJ2-2	CASKGTSGLANTGELFF
TRBV20-1	TRBJ2-7	CSALDSGTTYEQYF
TRBV5-1	TRBJ2-5	CASSPGERSRIETQYF
TRBV11-2	TRBJ2-1	CASSWAVQSNEQFF
TRBV12-3/TRBV12-4	TRBJ2-3	CASSPEGTDTQYF
TRBV7-2	TRBJ2-4	CASSAEVGIQYF
TRBV9	TRBJ2-3	CASNYRDRNTDTQYF
TRBV7-2	TRBJ2-5	CASSLGGRRETQYF
TRBV20-1	TRBJ2-5	CSARGQSIPQYF
TRBV6-5	TRBJ2-2	CASSRTSGNTGELFF
TRBV4-1	TRBJ1-1	CASSNAGDTEAFF
TRBV12-3/TRBV12-4	TRBJ1-5	CASSHDRRNDQPQHF
TRBV15	TRBJ2-1	CATQIGTYNEQFF
TRBV12-3/TRBV12-4	TRBJ2-1	CASSPGQGFFNEQFF
TRBV5-4	TRBJ2-3	CASSHDRATTDTQYF
TRBV5-1	TRBJ2-4	CASSPRTGAINIQYF
TRBV5-1	TRBJ2-1	CASTNEGPRGNEQFF
TRBV20-1	TRBJ2-4	CSAREAALAKNIQYF
TRBV29-1	TRBJ2-7	CSATTSGAYEQYF